The clone carrying this T cell receptor beta chain was picked up a small number of times. This entry belongs to a study of T-cell memory formation after mild COVID-19. One entry per CDR3 protein, called by TCRdb with MiXCR from the 5' RACE reads. The repertoire holds hundreds of thousands of distinct CDR3 sequences, with less than 25% as singletons. Germline CDR1 MGHDK, CDR2 SYGVNS. This CDR3 is 12 amino acids long. This clonotype was obtained from an adult woman who had mild COVID-19 (a few samples of this study predate the infection). Cell type and time point are not known. This chain uses TRBV25-1 with TRBJ1-6; possibly TRBD1 for D (6 bases). The sequenced sample consisted of PBMCs or a T cell subset sorted from them (not recorded which). CDR3 loop: CAVRGGYSPLHF. CDR3 nucleotide sequence: TGTGCTGTCAGGGGTGGGTATTCACCCCTCCACTTT.